This T cell receptor (beta chain) was identified during a study of blood T cell repertoires in COVID-19. Looking at the study overall: Italy, Spain and the United States were the sources of the convalescent and acute COVID-19 samples. PBMCs, B-cell-depleted T cells, or T cells were the source of the cDNA or gDNA that made up the material.

V lost 5 bases to trimming and J lost 7 bases, with 18 bases between them. Germline V gene lookup returns CDR1 SGHTA and CDR2 FQGTGA. This CDR3 contains 15 residues. Per the original methods: The assay estimated nucleated cells by amplifying reference gene primers. Libraries were prepared by immunoSEQ multiplex PCR; TCRdb keeps only in-frame clonotypes and omits some of them. For V, J and clone size, that table is used; D and trimming come from the DNA. The sample records about 300,000 clones, about 89% being singletons. This chain links TRBV7-3 with TRBJ2-1, with D possibly TRBD1 on 6 matching bases. The sample comprised peripheral blood. This receptor was identified in a man aged 35 to 55 with acute or convalescent COVID-19. DNA of the CDR3: TGTGCCAGCAGCGATAATAAAGGGGGTAGGAATGAGCAGTTCTTC. Translating gives CASSDNKGGRNEQFF.